This TCR beta chain was sequenced during a study of cytomegalovirus exposure and HLA in healthy donors. About the research overall: HLA-typed donors were the source of some 80 million unique TCRs, which an early data release held. Genetic ancestry analysis placed approximately 79% of the 398 donors that were genotyped in the Caucasian-associated cluster. Study-wide points: Rare TCR sequences predominated, though certain public TCRs were found in many donors.

PCR used 60 Vbeta primers and 13 Jbeta primers. Method: immunoSEQ multiplex PCR; TCRdb's copy keeps in-frame clones and lacks some. The profile shows 120,000 or so clones, over 60% of them singletons. Donors in the study were healthy people who gave bone marrow. In the case of this clone: Its matching antigen is unknown.

V lost 2 bases, J lost 0 bases, and 14 bases lay in between. CDR3 length equals 17 residues. Germline V gene sequence: CDR1 SGHVS, CDR2 FNYEAQ. The sequenced material came from PBMCs. The clonotype comes from a woman aged 40 to 50 in good health and CMV-seronegative. The chain employs TRBV7-6 and TRBJ1-3, with D possibly matching TRBD1 (5 bases). CDR3 amino acids: CASSLKPSGGSGNTIYF. For the CDR3, the DNA is TGTGCCAGCAGCTTAAAGCCGTCGGGGGGCTCTGGAAACACCATATATTTT.